This TCR beta chain is from a study of human T cells and chemical hapten exposure. Study summary: Skin on the upper inner arm, about 2 cm by about 2 cm in size, was sensitized with 2% DPC.

Noted time point: patch test 2, 6 weeks after DPC sensitization. Treatment given: therapeutic diphenylcyclopropenone sensitization with weekly scalp DPC. TCRdb re-derived calls from the RACE reads in MiXCR, one entry per CDR3 protein. The sample holds about 140,000 distinct CDR3 sequences, over 9.5% seen once. In germline, CDR1 is DFQATT, CDR2 SNEGSKA (reference sequence). Unmatched junction bases numbered 7, after V lost 1 base and J lost 6 bases. The CDR3 loop spans 15 amino acids. The rearrangement links TRBV20-1 to TRBJ2-2; 8 nucleotides line up with TRBD2. The input for sequencing was whole blood, taken in connection with sensitization to the hapten diphenylcyclopropenone (DPC). The clonotype comes from a woman in her fifties or sixties with alopecia areata. Some clones in this sample may be carry-over from other donors' samples. The CDR3 loop is CSARAPSGRSGELFF. DNA for the CDR3: TGCAGTGCTAGAGCACCAAGCGGGAGATCCGGGGAGCTGTTTTTT.